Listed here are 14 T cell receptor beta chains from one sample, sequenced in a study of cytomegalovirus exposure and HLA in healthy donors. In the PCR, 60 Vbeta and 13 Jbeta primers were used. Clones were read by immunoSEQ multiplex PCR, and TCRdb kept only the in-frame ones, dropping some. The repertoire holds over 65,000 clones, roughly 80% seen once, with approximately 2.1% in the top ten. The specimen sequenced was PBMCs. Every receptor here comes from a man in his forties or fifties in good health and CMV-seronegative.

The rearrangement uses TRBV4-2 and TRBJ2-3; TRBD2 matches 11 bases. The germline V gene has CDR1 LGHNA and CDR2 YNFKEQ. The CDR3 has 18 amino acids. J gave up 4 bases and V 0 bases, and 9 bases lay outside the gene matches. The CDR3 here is CASSQERLAGGPPDTQYF. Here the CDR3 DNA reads TGTGCCAGCAGCCAAGAAAGGCTAGCGGGAGGCCCGCCAGATACGCAGTATTTT.

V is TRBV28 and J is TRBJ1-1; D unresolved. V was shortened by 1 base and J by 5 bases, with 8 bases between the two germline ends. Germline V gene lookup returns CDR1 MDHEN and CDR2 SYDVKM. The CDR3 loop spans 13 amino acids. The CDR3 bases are TGTGCCAGCAGTTTATATCCGGGAACTGAAGCTTTCTTT. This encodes CASSLYPGTEAFF.

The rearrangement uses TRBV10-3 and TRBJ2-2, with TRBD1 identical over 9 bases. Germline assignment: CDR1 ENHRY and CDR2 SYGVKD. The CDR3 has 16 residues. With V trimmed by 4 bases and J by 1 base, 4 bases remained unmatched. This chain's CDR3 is CAISVRGQGNTGELFF. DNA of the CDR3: TGTGCCATCAGTGTAAGGGGACAGGGGAACACCGGGGAGCTGTTTTTT.

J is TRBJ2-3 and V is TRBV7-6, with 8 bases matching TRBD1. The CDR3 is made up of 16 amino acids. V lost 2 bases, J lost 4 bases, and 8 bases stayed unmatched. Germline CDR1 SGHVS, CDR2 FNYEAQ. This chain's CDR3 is CASSLSMDRDADTQYF. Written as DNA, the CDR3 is TGTGCCAGCAGCTTATCGATGGACAGGGATGCAGATACGCAGTATTTT.

The CDR3 coding sequence is TGTGCCAGTAGTTTGGGGCGTGGGGACACTGAAGCTTTCTTT. This encodes CASSLGRGDTEAFF. The V gene is TRBV19, the J gene TRBJ1-1, with a possible D match to TRBD1 (5 bases). There are 14 residues in the CDR3. The V gene lost 5 bases and the J gene lost 3 bases, with 13 bases spanning the gap. Per the germline V gene, CDR1 is LNHDA and CDR2 is SQIVND (reference sequence).

The CDR3 is CASSPPWQDTGELFF. The CDR3 region has the DNA TGTGCCAGCTCACCACCGTGGCAGGACACCGGGGAGCTGTTTTTT. The rearrangement links TRBV18 to TRBJ2-2, with D uncertain. From germline, CDR1 is KGHSH and CDR2 LQKENI. The CDR3 sequence is 15 residues long. Trimming cost V 0 bases and J 3 bases, with 8 bases left between them.

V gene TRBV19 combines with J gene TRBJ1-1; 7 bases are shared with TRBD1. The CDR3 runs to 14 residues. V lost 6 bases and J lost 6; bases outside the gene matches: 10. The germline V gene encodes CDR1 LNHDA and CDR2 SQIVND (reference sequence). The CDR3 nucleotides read TGTGCCAGTAGCCCCTCGACAGGGCGCCCTGAAGCTTTCTTT. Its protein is CASSPSTGRPEAFF. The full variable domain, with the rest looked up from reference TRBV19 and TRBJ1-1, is DGGITQSPKYLFRKEGQNVTLSCEQNLNHDAMYWYRQDPGQGLRLIYYSQIVNDFQKGDIAEGYSVSREKKESFPLTVTSAQKNPTAFYLCASSPSTGRPEAFFGQGTRLTVV.

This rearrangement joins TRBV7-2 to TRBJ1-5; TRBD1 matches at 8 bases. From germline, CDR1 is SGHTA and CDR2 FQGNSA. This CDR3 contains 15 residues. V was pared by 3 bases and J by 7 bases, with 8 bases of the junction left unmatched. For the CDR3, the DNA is TGTGCCAGCAGCTTTTGGACAGGGTCAGGGCAGCCCCAGCATTTT. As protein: CASSFWTGSGQPQHF.

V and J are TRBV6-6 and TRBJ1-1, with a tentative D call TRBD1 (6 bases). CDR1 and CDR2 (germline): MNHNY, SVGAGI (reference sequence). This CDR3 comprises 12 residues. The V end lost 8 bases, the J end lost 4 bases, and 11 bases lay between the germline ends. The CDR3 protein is CASGGHLTEAFF. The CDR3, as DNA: TGTGCCAGCGGGGGACACCTCACTGAAGCTTTCTTT.

The CDR3: CASSEETAGTQYF. The CDR3 DNA reads TGTGCCAGCAGTGAAGAGACAGCGGGGACCCAGTACTTC. This chain uses TRBV2 with TRBJ2-5; TRBD2 is a possible D gene (6 bases). The CDR3 has 13 amino acids. Looked up from germline, CDR1 is SNHLY and CDR2 is FYNNEI. The V gene lost 1 base and the J gene lost 7 bases, with 10 bases spanning the gap.

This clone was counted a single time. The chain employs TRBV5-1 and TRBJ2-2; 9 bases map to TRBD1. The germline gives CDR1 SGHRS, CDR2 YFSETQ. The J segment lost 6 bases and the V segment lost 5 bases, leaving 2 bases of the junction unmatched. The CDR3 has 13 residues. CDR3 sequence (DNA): TGCGCCAGCAGATGGGACAGGGCCGGGGAGCTGTTTTTT. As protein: CASRWDRAGELFF.

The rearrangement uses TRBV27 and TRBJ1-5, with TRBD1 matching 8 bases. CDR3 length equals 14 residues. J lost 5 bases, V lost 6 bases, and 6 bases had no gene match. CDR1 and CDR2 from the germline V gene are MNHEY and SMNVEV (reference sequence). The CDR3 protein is CASRLDREDQPQHF. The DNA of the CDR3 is TGTGCCAGCAGACTGGACAGGGAGGATCAGCCCCAGCATTTT.

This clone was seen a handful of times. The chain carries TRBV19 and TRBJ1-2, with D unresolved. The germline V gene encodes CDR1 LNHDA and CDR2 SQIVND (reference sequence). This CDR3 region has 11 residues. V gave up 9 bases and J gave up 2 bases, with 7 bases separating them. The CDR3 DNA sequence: TGTGCCAGCGCGCGAAACTATGGCTACACCTTC. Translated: CASARNYGYTF.

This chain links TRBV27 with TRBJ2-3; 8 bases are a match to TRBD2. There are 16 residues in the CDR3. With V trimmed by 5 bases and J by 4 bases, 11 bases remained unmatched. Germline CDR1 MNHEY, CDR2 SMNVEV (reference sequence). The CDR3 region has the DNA TGTGCCAGCAGTGCGGACGAGGCGGGAGGCGCAGATACGCAGTATTTT. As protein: CASSADEAGGADTQYF.